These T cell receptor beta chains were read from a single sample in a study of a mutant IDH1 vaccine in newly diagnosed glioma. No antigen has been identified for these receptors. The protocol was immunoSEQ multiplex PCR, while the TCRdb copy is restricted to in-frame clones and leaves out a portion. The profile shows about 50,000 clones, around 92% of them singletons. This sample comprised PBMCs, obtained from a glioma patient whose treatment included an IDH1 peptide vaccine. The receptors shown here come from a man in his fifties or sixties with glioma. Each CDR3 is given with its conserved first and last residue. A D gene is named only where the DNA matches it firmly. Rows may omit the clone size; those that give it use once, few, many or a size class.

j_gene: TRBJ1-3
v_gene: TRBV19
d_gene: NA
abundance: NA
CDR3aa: CASGTGTDSGNTIYF
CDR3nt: TGTGCCAGTGGAACCGGGACGGACTCTGGAAACACCATATATTTT

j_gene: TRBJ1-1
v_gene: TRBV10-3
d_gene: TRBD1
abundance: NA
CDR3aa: CATSGGGQGGLTEAFF
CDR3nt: TGTGCCACATCGGGTGGGGGACAGGGCGGATTGACTGAAGCTTTCTTT

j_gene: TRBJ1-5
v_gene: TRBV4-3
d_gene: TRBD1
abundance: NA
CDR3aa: CASSAYRGGEQPQHF
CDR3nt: TGCGCCAGCAGCGCTTACAGGGGTGGAGAGCAGCCCCAGCATTTT

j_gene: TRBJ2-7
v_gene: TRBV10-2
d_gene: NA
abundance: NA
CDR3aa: CASSESTGPYEQYF
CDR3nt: TGCGCCAGCAGTGAGTCGACAGGCCCCTACGAGCAGTACTTC

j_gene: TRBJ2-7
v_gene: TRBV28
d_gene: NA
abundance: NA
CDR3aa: CASSQYEQYF
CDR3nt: TGTGCCAGCAGTCAGTACGAGCAGTACTTC

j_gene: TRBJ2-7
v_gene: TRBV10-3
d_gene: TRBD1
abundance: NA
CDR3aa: CAIGGQADYEQYF
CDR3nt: TGTGCCATCGGCGGACAGGCCGACTACGAGCAGTACTTC

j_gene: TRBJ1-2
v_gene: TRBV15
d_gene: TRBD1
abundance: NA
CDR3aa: CATSKGQGLGYGYTF
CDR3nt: TGTGCCACCAGCAAAGGACAGGGCCTCGGCTATGGCTACACCTTC

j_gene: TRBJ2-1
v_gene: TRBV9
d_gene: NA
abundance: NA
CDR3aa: CASSVAGGAQYNEQFF
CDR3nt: TGTGCCAGCAGCGTGGCGGGTGGGGCCCAATACAATGAGCAGTTCTTC

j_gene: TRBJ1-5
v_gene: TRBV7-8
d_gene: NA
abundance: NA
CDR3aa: CASSLALGGSGQPQHF
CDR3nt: TGTGCCAGCAGCTTAGCGCTGGGGGGTTCGGGACAGCCCCAGCATTTT

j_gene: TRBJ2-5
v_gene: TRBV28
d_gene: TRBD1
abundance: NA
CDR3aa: CASSPSGDRHQETQYF
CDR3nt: TGTGCCAGCAGTCCGTCAGGGGACAGGCACCAAGAGACCCAGTACTTC

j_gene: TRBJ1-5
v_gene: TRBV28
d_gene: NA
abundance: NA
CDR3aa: CASKSGANQPQHF
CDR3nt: TGTGCCAGCAAGTCGGGGGCCAATCAGCCCCAGCATTTT

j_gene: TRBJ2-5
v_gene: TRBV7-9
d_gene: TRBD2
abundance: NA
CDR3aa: CASSEQTSGSGAQYF
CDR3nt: TGTGCCAGCAGCGAACAGACTAGCGGTTCCGGGGCCCAGTACTTC

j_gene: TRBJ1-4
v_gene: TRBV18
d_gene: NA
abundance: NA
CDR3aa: CASSPGSREKLFF
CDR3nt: TGTGCCAGCTCACCGGGGTCGCGAGAAAAACTGTTTTTT

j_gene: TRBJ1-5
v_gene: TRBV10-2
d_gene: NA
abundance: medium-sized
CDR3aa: CASSESPGNSNQPQHF
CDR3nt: TGCGCCAGCAGTGAGTCGCCAGGGAATAGCAATCAGCCCCAGCATTTT

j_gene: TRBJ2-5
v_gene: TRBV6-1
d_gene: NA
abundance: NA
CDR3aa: CASRTAAIQETQYF
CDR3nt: TGTGCCAGCAGGACCGCCGCGATTCAAGAGACCCAGTACTTC

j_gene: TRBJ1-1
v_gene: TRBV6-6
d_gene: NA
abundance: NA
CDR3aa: CASSRRERAEAEAFF
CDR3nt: TGTGCCAGCAGTCGCAGGGAGAGGGCTGAGGCTGAAGCTTTCTTT

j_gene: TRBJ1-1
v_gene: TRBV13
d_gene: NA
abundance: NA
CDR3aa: CASSPRDHREAFF
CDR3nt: TGTGCCAGCAGCCCGAGGGACCACCGTGAAGCTTTCTTT

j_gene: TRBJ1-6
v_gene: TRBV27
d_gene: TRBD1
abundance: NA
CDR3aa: CASSPRDRGAAYNSPLHF
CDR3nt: TGTGCCAGCAGTCCGCGGGACAGGGGAGCGGCCTATAATTCACCCCTCCACTTT

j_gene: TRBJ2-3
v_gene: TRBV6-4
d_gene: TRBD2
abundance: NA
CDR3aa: CASGRETTDTQYF
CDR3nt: TGTGCCAGCGGGCGGGAGACAACAGATACGCAGTATTTT

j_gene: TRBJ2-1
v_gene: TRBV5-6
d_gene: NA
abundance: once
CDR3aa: CASSSRWDSQFF
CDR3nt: TGTGCCAGCAGCTCCCGGTGGGACTCCCAGTTCTTC

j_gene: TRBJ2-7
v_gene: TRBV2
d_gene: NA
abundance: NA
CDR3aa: CASSEASLNEQYF
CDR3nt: TGTGCCAGCAGTGAAGCCTCGCTCAACGAGCAGTACTTC

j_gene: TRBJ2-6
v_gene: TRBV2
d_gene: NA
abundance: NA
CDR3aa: CASSGGSSGANVLTF
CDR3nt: TGTGCCAGCAGTGGGGGCTCCTCTGGGGCCAACGTCCTGACTTTC

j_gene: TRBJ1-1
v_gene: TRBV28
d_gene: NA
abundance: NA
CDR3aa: CATRNTEAFF
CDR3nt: TGTGCCACCCGGAACACTGAAGCTTTCTTT

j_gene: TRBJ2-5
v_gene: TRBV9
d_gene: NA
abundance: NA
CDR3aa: CASSVGNNPQETQYF
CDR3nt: TGTGCCAGCAGCGTTGGTAACAACCCACAAGAGACCCAGTACTTC

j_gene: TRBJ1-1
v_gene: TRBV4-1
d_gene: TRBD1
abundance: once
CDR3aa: CASSHLSTGGRTEAFF
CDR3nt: TGCGCCAGCAGCCACCTTTCGACAGGGGGGAGGACTGAAGCTTTCTTT

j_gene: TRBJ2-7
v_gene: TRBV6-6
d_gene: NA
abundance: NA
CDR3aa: CASSSSQGIRYEQYF
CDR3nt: TGTGCCAGCAGTTCATCTCAGGGGATCAGGTACGAGCAGTACTTC

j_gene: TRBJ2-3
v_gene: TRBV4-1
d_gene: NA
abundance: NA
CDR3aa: CASSQDEAASSTDTQYF
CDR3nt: TGCGCCAGCAGCCAAGATGAGGCAGCTTCTAGCACAGATACGCAGTATTTT

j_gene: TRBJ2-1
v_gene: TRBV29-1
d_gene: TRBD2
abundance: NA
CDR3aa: CSAAITSVKDSEQFF
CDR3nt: TGCAGCGCAGCGATTACTAGCGTTAAGGACTCTGAGCAGTTCTTC

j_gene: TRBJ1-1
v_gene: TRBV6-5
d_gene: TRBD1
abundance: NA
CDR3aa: CASRAQGSNTEAFF
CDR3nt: TGTGCCAGCAGGGCACAGGGGTCGAACACTGAAGCTTTCTTT

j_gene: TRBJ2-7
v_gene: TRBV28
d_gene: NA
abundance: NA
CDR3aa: CASRSGTEQYF
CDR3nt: TGTGCCAGCAGGAGTGGAACCGAGCAGTACTTC

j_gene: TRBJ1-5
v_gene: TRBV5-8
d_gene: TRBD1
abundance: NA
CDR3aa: CASGGQGGQPQHF
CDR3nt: TGTGCCAGCGGGGGACAGGGAGGTCAGCCCCAGCATTTT

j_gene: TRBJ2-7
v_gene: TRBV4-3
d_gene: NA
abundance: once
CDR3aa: CASSQDHAELYEQYF
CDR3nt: TGCGCCAGCAGCCAAGATCATGCAGAGCTATACGAGCAGTACTTC

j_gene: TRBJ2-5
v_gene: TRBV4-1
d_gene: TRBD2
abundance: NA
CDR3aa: CASSQPLAGKKTQYF
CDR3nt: TGCGCCAGCAGCCAACCCCTAGCGGGGAAGAAGACCCAGTACTTC

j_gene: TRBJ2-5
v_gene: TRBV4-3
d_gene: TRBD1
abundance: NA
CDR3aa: CASSPGTGGSGETQYF
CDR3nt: TGCGCCAGCAGCCCGGGGACAGGGGGCTCGGGAGAGACCCAGTACTTC

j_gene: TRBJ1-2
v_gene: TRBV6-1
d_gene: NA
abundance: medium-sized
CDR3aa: CASREWEGGGYTF
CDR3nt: TGTGCCAGCAGGGAGTGGGAGGGAGGCGGCTACACCTTC

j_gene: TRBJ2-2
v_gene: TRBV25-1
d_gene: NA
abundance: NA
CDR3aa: CASSLRGAGGELFF
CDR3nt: TGTGCCAGCAGTCTCCGGGGGGCCGGGGGGGAGCTGTTTTTT

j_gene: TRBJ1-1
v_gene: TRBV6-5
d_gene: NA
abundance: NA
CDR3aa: CASRGGEKNTEAFF
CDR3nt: TGTGCCAGCAGGGGAGGGGAGAAGAACACTGAAGCTTTCTTT

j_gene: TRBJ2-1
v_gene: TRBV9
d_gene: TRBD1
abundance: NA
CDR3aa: CASSPGGSHNEQFF
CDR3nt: TGTGCCAGCAGCCCAGGGGGATCGCACAATGAGCAGTTCTTC

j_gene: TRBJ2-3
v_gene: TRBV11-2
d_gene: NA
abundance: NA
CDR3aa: CASSLDGQLVF
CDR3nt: TGTGCCAGCAGCTTAGATGGGCAACTGGTATTT

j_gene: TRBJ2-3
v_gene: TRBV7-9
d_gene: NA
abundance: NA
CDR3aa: CASSLARAGGDTQYF
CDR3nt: TGTGCCAGCAGCTTAGCCAGGGCTGGGGGGGATACGCAGTATTTT

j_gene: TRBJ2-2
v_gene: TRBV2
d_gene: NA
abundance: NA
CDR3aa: CASSEGPTGELFF
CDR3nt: TGTGCCAGCAGTGAGGGCCCCACCGGGGAGCTGTTTTTT

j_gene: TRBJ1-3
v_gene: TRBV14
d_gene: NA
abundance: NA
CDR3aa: CASSQQGRGNTIYF
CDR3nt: TGTGCCAGCAGCCAACAGGGGAGGGGAAACACCATATATTTT

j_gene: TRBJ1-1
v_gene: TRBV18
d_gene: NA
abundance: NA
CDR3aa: CASSPLQGLGAEAFF
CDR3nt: TGTGCCAGCTCCCCCTTGCAGGGACTTGGGGCTGAAGCTTTCTTT

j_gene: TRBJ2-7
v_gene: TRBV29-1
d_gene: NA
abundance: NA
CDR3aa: CSVGKQEFSYEQYF
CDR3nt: TGCAGCGTTGGAAAACAGGAGTTTTCCTACGAGCAGTACTTC

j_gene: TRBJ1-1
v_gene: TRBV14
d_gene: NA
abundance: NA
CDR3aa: CASSRTSGTEAFF
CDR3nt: TGTGCCAGCAGCCGGACATCTGGGACTGAAGCTTTCTTT

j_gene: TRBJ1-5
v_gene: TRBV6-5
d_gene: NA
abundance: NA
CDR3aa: CASSRGHDSNQPQHF
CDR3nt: TGTGCCAGCAGTCGCGGACACGATAGCAATCAGCCCCAGCATTTT

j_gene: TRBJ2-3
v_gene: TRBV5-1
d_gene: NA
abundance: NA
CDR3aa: CASSSGLSPDTQYF
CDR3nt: TGCGCCAGCAGCTCGGGACTTTCCCCAGATACGCAGTATTTT

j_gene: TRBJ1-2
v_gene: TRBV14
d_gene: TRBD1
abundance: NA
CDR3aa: CASSQGLNRGHYGYTF
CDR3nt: TGTGCCAGCAGCCAAGGTCTTAACAGGGGACACTATGGCTACACCTTC

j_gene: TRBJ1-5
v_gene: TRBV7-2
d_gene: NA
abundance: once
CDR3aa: CASSSPSGLQNQPQHF
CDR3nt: TGTGCCAGCAGCTCTCCATCGGGGCTCCAGAATCAGCCCCAGCATTTT

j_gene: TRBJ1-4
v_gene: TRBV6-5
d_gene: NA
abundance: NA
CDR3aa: CASSYDGRGKLFF
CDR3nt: TGTGCCAGCAGTTACGATGGAAGGGGGAAACTGTTTTTT